This is a list of T cell receptor beta chains from one sample in a study of graft-versus-host responses after intestinal transplantation. Sequencing used immunoSEQ multiplex PCR; TCRdb keeps in-frame clones, though not all of them. The sample contains more than 85,000 clones, roughly four fifths of which appear only once. These TCRs are of unknown antigen specificity. The source was unstimulated CD4+ T cells sorted from spleen or lymph node cells, collected before intestinal transplant. These receptors all stem from a human donor who received an intestinal transplant. Each CDR3 is given with its conserved first and last residue. Clone size is stated in some rows and not others, as once, few, many or a class when expanded.

j_gene: TRBJ1-1; abundance: once; v_gene: TRBV9; CDR3aa: CASSADRRPEAFF
j_gene: TRBJ1-2; abundance: -; v_gene: TRBV7-9; CDR3aa: CASTDAGNFGYTF
j_gene: TRBJ1-5; abundance: once; v_gene: TRBV19; CDR3aa: CASSPTGGLSQPQHF
j_gene: TRBJ2-2; abundance: -; v_gene: TRBV2; CDR3aa: CASRLGQTTGELFF
j_gene: TRBJ2-2; abundance: -; v_gene: TRBV28; CDR3aa: CASTKGGPTGELFF
j_gene: TRBJ2-1; abundance: -; v_gene: TRBV2; CDR3aa: CASGLMRQNTYNEQFF
j_gene: TRBJ2-7; abundance: once; v_gene: TRBV5-6; CDR3aa: CASSLRQGTYEQYF
j_gene: TRBJ2-2; abundance: -; v_gene: TRBV19; CDR3aa: CASSRDTGELFF
j_gene: TRBJ1-5; abundance: -; v_gene: TRBV27; CDR3aa: CASSGLGGQPQHF
j_gene: TRBJ1-2; abundance: few; v_gene: TRBV6-1; CDR3aa: CASGPTGDYGYTF
j_gene: TRBJ1-2; abundance: once; v_gene: TRBV15; CDR3aa: CATSRAGQGAFGYTF
j_gene: TRBJ1-2; abundance: -; v_gene: TRBV28; CDR3aa: CASTLLQGYGYTF
j_gene: TRBJ1-2; abundance: -; v_gene: TRBV19; CDR3aa: CASQRGTRGLIRVNYGYTF
j_gene: TRBJ2-5; abundance: -; v_gene: TRBV14; CDR3aa: CASSRDYHAGETQYF
j_gene: TRBJ2-1; abundance: -; v_gene: TRBV18; CDR3aa: CASSPRDEQFF
j_gene: TRBJ1-1; abundance: -; v_gene: TRBV30; CDR3aa: CAWSVPRKFSTNTEAFF
j_gene: TRBJ2-7; abundance: -; v_gene: TRBV9; CDR3aa: CASSMTSGYEQYF